This T cell receptor (beta chain) was observed in a study of T cell responses to AZD1222 COVID-19 vaccine. This clone was found a few times. Generated by immunoSEQ multiplex PCR, the TCRdb table keeps only in-frame clones and is missing some. This table has about 120,000 clones, roughly 86% appearing once. This CDR3 comprises 15 residues. From germline, CDR1 is LNHDA and CDR2 SQIVND (reference sequence). The V end lost 5 bases, the J end lost 8 bases, and 16 bases lay between the germline ends. The sample here was peripheral blood, taken 28 days after the second AZD1222 dose. V and J are TRBV19 and TRBJ1-6; D unresolved. This TCR was sampled from an adult who received the AZD1222 COVID-19 vaccine. Here the CDR3 reads CASSPPGGTHSPLHF. Written as DNA, the CDR3 is TGTGCCAGTAGTCCTCCCGGAGGTACTCATTCACCCCTCCACTTT.